Below, 26 T cell receptor beta chains from the same sample are listed, as sequenced in a study of T cells in Graves' hyperthyroidism and ophthalmopathy. RNA transcripts served as the template for amplifying TCR beta CDR3 regions. First-round RT-PCR of the TCR CDR3 relied on the HTBI primer set. TCRdb fed the multiplex PCR reads into MiXCR, producing one record per CDR3 protein. The sample includes about 590,000 distinct CDR3 sequences, 15% to 18% of them seen just once. Sequenced input: blood. These receptors all stem from a woman in her 30s with Graves' hyperthyroidism.

CDR3 amino acids: CASSEGDRFEAFF. The DNA of the CDR3 is TGTGCCAGCAGTGAAGGGGACAGGTTTGAAGCTTTCTTT. The J gene is TRBJ1-1, the V gene TRBV2, with 8 bases lining up with TRBD1. The CDR3 is 13 amino acids. Per germline, CDR1 SNHLY and CDR2 FYNNEI. Losses at the gene ends were 1 base for V and 7 bases for J; bases not matched to a gene: 2. The full variable domain, in which reference TRBV2 and TRBJ1-1 provide the parts outside the CDR3, is EPEVTQTPSHQVTQMGQEVILRCVPISNHLYFYWYRQILGQKVEFLVSFYNNEISEKSEIFDDQFSVERPDGSNFTLKIRSTKLEDSAMYFCASSEGDRFEAFFGQGTRLTVV.

This clonotype showed up many times. The chain has TRBV28 and TRBJ2-7, with 9 bases matching TRBD2. The length of the CDR3 is 17 residues. V shed 3 bases, J shed 0 bases, and the junction held 9 bases outside the gene matches. Germline V CDR1 and CDR2: MDHEN, SYDVKM. CDR3 in amino acids: CASSFSSGTHSSYEQYF. The CDR3 bases are TGTGCCAGCAGTTTCTCTAGCGGGACACATAGCTCCTACGAGCAGTACTTC.

This clonotype was recorded many times. The chain joins TRBV7-2 to TRBJ2-7, with D perhaps matching TRBD1 (7 bases). With 5 bases removed from V and 6 bases from J, the gap between germline ends came to 20 bases. CDR3 length: 15 amino acids. From germline, CDR1 is SGHTA and CDR2 FQGNSA. The CDR3 sequence is CASSAGQLVYSEQYF. The CDR3 DNA is TGTGCCAGCAGCGCGGGACAGCTCGTATACTCCGAGCAGTACTTC.

This clonotype has just a few counts. The chain recombines TRBV9 with TRBJ2-3; maybe TRBD1 (5 bases). The CDR3 length is 16 residues. The V gene lost 4 bases and the J gene lost 1 base, with 16 bases spanning the gap. Germline V gene data show CDR1 as SGDLS and CDR2 as YYNGEE. The DNA for the CDR3 is TGTGCCAGCAGCCCCAGTCAGGGATATCGCACAGATACGCAGTATTTT. This sequence encodes CASSPSQGYRTDTQYF.

This clonotype was detected many times. The gene calls are TRBV6-5 and TRBJ1-5, with D possibly TRBD1 on 5 matching bases. Trimming shortened V by 2 bases and J by 2 bases, and 16 bases separated the two germline ends. The CDR3 runs to 17 residues. Germline CDR1 and CDR2: MNHEY and SVGAGI. The CDR3 sequence: CASSYLARGEGNQPQHF. The CDR3 coding sequence is TGTGCCAGCAGTTACCTTGCACGGGGGGAAGGCAATCAGCCCCAGCATTTT.

This clonotype was observed a few times. The chain is built from TRBV4-2 and TRBJ1-3; tentatively, D is TRBD1 (6 bases). The V gene's germline CDR1 is LGHNA and CDR2 YNFKEQ. The CDR3 is made up of 17 amino acids. V lost 1 base and J 2 bases, leaving 15 bases between the germline ends. The CDR3 loop reads CASSQARPGQTGNTIYF. In nucleotides, the CDR3 is TGTGCCAGCAGCCAAGCGAGGCCCGGACAGACTGGAAACACCATATATTTT.

This clonotype was counted at least ten times. The rearrangement uses TRBV11-3 and TRBJ2-3, with 8 bases fitting TRBD2. In germline, CDR1 is SGHNT, CDR2 YENEEA. The V and J ends lost 7 bases and 4 bases, in that order; junction bases with no gene match: 16. This CDR3 comprises 17 residues. The CDR3 nucleotides are TGTGCCAGCAATGGGCGGGGTAAGCGGGAGTCGCCAGATACGCAGTATTTT. It is translated as CASNGRGKRESPDTQYF.

This clonotype was recorded many times. Mismatch with germline at one junction end may stem from a read error. CDR3 in DNA: TGTGCCAGCTCACCAGGCGACAGGGAGAACGCTGAAGCTTTCTTT. Translating gives CASSPGDRENAEAFF. J is TRBJ1-1 and V is TRBV18, with 7 nucleotides matching TRBD1. Germline lookup yields CDR1 KGHSH and CDR2 LQKENI. The CDR3 runs 15 residues.

The chain joins TRBV2 to TRBJ2-1, with 8 bases that match TRBD1. Per the germline V gene, CDR1 is SNHLY and CDR2 is FYNNEI. This CDR3 is built from 14 residues. With 3 bases clipped from V and 6 bases from J, the junction kept 4 bases outside the gene matches. CDR3 DNA sequence: TGTGCCAGCAGTGACCAGGGGGCAAGCAATGAGCAGTTCTTC. It codes for CASSDQGASNEQFF.

At least ten counts were recorded for this clonotype. This chain uses TRBV10-3 with TRBJ2-5, with TRBD2 matching 7 bases. Looked up from germline, CDR1 is ENHRY and CDR2 is SYGVKD. The V segment lost 10 bases and the J segment 3 bases; nucleotides outside the gene matches: 8. The CDR3 covers 13 residues. The CDR3 DNA is TGTGCCACCGCAGGTGGGGGGGAAGAGACCCAGTACTTC. Its translation: CATAGGGEETQYF.

V usage is TRBV12-3 or TRBV12-4 and J usage is TRBJ1-1; TRBD1 matches 8 bases. This CDR3 is 14 amino acids long. After removal of 4 bases from V and 4 bases from J, the junction contained 5 bases not matched to a gene. The CDR3 DNA reads TGTGCCAGCAGTTCTGGACAGGGAGCCACTGAAGCTTTCTTT. Amino acid sequence: CASSSGQGATEAFF.

In this sample, this clonotype turned up a few times. The V gene is TRBV27, the J gene TRBJ1-4, with D tentatively TRBD1 (5 bases). Trimming removed 3 bases from V and 6 bases from J, with 11 bases in between. The V gene's germline CDR1 is MNHEY and CDR2 SMNVEV (reference sequence). This CDR3 is 14 amino acids long. CDR3 bases: TGTGCCAGCAGTTTGCCAGGGTTTTATGAAAAACTGTTTTTT. Its translation is CASSLPGFYEKLFF.

As concerns this clonotype: Germline and junction disagree at one end, which may indicate a read error. The chain carries TRBV29-1 and TRBJ2-7, with D uncertain. The CDR3 covers 12 residues. Per the germline V gene, CDR1 is SQVTM and CDR2 is ANQGSEA. The CDR3 DNA reads TGCAGCGTTTTGGCACCCTCCGACGAGCAGTACTTC. As protein: CSVLAPSDEQYF.

J is TRBJ2-2 and V is TRBV5-1; no reliable D call. Germline assignment: CDR1 SGHRS and CDR2 YFSETQ. This CDR3 region has 15 residues. V shed 3 bases and J shed 4 bases, with 13 bases lying between them. CDR3 protein: CASSWGVTGTGELFF. CDR3 DNA: TGCGCCAGCAGCTGGGGTGTAACTGGCACCGGGGAGCTGTTTTTT. Filled out from reference TRBV5-1 and TRBJ2-2, the complete variable domain reads KAGVTQTPRYLIKTRGQQVTLSCSPISGHRSVSWYQQTPGQGLQFLFEYFSETQRNKGNFPGRFSGRQFSNSRSEMNVSTLELGDSALYLCASSWGVTGTGELFFGEGSRLTVL.

Many counts were recorded for this clonotype. V is TRBV30 and J is TRBJ2-7; the match to TRBD2 covers 7 bases. The CDR3 consists of 14 residues. Germline V gene data show CDR1 as GTSNPN and CDR2 as SVGIG (reference sequence). V trimming: 2 bases; J trimming: 6 bases; junction bases outside the gene matches: 10. The CDR3 here is CAWSWVSGIGEQYF. CDR3 DNA sequence: TGTGCCTGGAGTTGGGTGAGCGGGATCGGCGAGCAGTACTTC.

This clonotype has at least ten counts. V gene TRBV12-5 combines with J gene TRBJ1-1, with D perhaps TRBD1 (6 bases). The CDR3 is 15 residues long. V was trimmed by 0 bases and J by 2 bases, leaving 10 bases between them. Germline V gene data show CDR1 as LGHNT and CDR2 as FRNRAP. The CDR3 is CASGLVWTVNTEAFF. The CDR3 region has the DNA TGTGCTAGTGGTTTGGTATGGACAGTCAACACTGAAGCTTTCTTT.

A few counts support this clonotype. This chain's CDR3 is CASRNSRDRGNNEQFF. As DNA, the CDR3 is TGTGCCAGCCGAAACTCCCGGGACAGGGGTAACAATGAGCAGTTCTTC. The chain combines TRBV12-3 or TRBV12-4 with TRBJ2-1; 10 bases agree with TRBD1. With 8 bases clipped from V and 5 bases from J, the junction kept 12 bases outside the gene matches. The CDR3 is 16 residues long.

The chain is built from TRBV5-1 and TRBJ2-5; the match to TRBD2 covers 7 bases. CDR3 length equals 15 residues. Germline CDR1 SGHRS, CDR2 YFSETQ. V gave up 3 bases and J gave up 4 bases; unmatched junction bases: 9. The CDR3 DNA reads as TGCGCCAGCAGCTGGACGAGGGACTATCTAGAGACCCAGTACTTC. Translated, it gives CASSWTRDYLETQYF.

This clonotype was observed many times. The V gene is TRBV7-3, the J gene TRBJ2-5; tentative D call: TRBD1 (5 bases). CDR1 is SGHTA and CDR2 is FQGTGA in the germline V gene. The V end lost 3 bases, the J end lost 2 bases, and 7 bases lay between the germline ends. The CDR3 sequence is 13 residues long. The CDR3 here is CASSFSGQETQYF. For the CDR3, the DNA is TGTGCCAGCAGCTTCTCAGGGCAAGAGACCCAGTACTTC.

This clonotype was picked up a small number of times. The chain carries TRBV4-1 and TRBJ2-7; 11 bases align to TRBD2. The CDR3 has 16 residues. Germline V gives CDR1 MGHRA, CDR2 YSYEKL. V shed 0 bases, J shed 9 bases, and the junction held 10 bases outside the gene matches. The DNA of the CDR3 is TGCGCCAGCAGCCAAGAGGGAACTAGCGGGAGTTTATGGCAGTACTTC. Amino acids: CASSQEGTSGSLWQYF.

This clonotype has at least ten counts. The rearrangement uses TRBV14 and TRBJ1-2; D is possibly TRBD1 (6 bases). The germline V gene has CDR1 SGHDN and CDR2 FVKESK. V lost 1 base and J 1 base, leaving 13 bases between the germline ends. The CDR3 consists of 16 residues. DNA for the CDR3: TGTGCCAGCAGCCAAGTCAGGGGCCGAGTTAACTATGGCTACACCTTC. As protein: CASSQVRGRVNYGYTF.

This clonotype has only a few counts. The V and J genes are TRBV5-1 and TRBJ1-2; TRBD1 might be the D (5 bases). CDR1 is SGHRS, CDR2 YFSETQ, per germline. Trimming left V 5 bases short and J 3 bases short, with 17 bases between. The CDR3 has 15 residues. Here the CDR3 reads CASSRVQGLDYGYTF. The CDR3 nucleotides are TGCGCCAGCAGTCGGGTCCAGGGTTTGGACTATGGCTACACCTTC.

In its sample, this clonotype was seen many times. J is TRBJ2-7 and V is TRBV6-6, with 13 nucleotides matching TRBD2. J was trimmed by 2 bases and V by 2 bases; bases with no gene match: 9. Germline V gene lookup returns CDR1 MNHNY and CDR2 SVGAGI (reference sequence). The CDR3 is made up of 18 amino acids. The CDR3 here is CASSYGGLAGEPPYEQYF. The CDR3 DNA follows: TGTGCCAGCAGTTACGGTGGACTAGCGGGAGAACCACCCTACGAGCAGTACTTC.

This clonotype was detected ten times or more. The chain recombines TRBV5-1 with TRBJ2-7, with 7 positions matching TRBD2. Germline V gene sequence: CDR1 SGHRS, CDR2 YFSETQ. V shed 1 base and J 5 bases; nucleotides not matched to a gene: 3. The CDR3 runs 13 residues. CDR3 coding DNA: TGCGCCAGCAGCTTGTTAACTAGCGACGAGCAGTACTTC. Its protein is CASSLLTSDEQYF.

This clonotype was observed at least ten times. The chain is built from TRBV6-2 or TRBV6-3 and TRBJ2-7; D possibly matches TRBD1 or TRBD2 (6 bases each). The V gene lost 8 bases and the J gene lost 0 bases, with 17 bases spanning the gap. Germline CDR1 and CDR2: MNHEY and SVGEGT. The CDR3 length is 15 residues. Written as DNA, the CDR3 is TGTGCCAGCGGGTGGCGACCGGGGGCCTCCTACGAGCAGTACTTC. Translation: CASGWRPGASYEQYF.

This clonotype occurred many times. This chain links TRBV12-3 or TRBV12-4 with TRBJ1-5; D is perhaps TRBD1 (6 bases). The CDR3 loop spans 13 amino acids. V lost 6 bases to trimming and J lost 6 bases, with 12 bases between them. CDR3 sequence (DNA): TGTGCCAGCAGCGAACAGGGCTCTCAGCCCCAGCATTTT. It specifies CASSEQGSQPQHF.